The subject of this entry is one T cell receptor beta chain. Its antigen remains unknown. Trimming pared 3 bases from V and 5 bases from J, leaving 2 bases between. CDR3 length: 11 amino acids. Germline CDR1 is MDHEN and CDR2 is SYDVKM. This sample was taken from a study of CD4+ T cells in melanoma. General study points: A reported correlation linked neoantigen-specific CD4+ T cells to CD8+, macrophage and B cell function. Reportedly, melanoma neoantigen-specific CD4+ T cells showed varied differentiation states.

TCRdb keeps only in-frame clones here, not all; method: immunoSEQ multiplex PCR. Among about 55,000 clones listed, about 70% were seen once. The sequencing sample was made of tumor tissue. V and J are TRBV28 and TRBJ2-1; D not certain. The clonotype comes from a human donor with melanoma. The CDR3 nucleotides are TGTGCCAGCAGTTTTGACAATGAGCAGTTCTTC. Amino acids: CASSFDNEQFF.